These 32 T cell receptor beta chains were all obtained from the same sample, sequenced in a study of shared clonotypes between healthy human individuals. The data were produced by immunoSEQ multiplex PCR, yet TCRdb's version contains in-frame clones alone and is incomplete. The table records 600,000 to 750,000 clones, less than 95% of them present only once. The specimen sequenced was memory CD8+ T cells from PBMCs. As to subset: CD45RO+ cells pooled with CCR7-negative TemRA cells. The receptor source for this set is a man in his late teens or twenties in good health. Some clones in this sample may be carry-over from other donors' samples.

This chain links TRBV7-8 with TRBJ2-2, with a tentative D call TRBD2 (5 bases). Trimming removed 2 bases from V and 0 bases from J, with 10 bases in between. The CDR3 totals 16 residues. Germline CDR1 SGHVS, CDR2 FQNEAQ. Written as DNA, the CDR3 is TGTGCCAGCAGCTTATACGAGGGATCGAACACCGGGGAGCTGTTTTTT. Translation: CASSLYEGSNTGELFF. The full variable domain, in which reference TRBV7-8 and TRBJ2-2 provide the parts outside the CDR3, is GAGVSQSPRYKVAKRGQDVALRCDPISGHVSLFWYQQALGQGPEFLTYFQNEAQLDKSGLPSDRFFAERPEGSVSTLKIQRTQQEDSAVYLCASSLYEGSNTGELFFGEGSRLTVL.

The chain carries TRBV7-2 and TRBJ2-3; the D is unclear. Per germline, CDR1 SGHTA and CDR2 FQGNSA. CDR3 length: 14 residues. V gave up 1 base and J gave up 2 bases, with 7 bases separating them. The CDR3 spells CASSLVDLTDTQYF. The CDR3 coding sequence is TGTGCCAGCAGCTTAGTCGACCTCACAGATACGCAGTATTTT.

This sequence joins TRBV6-1 and TRBJ2-1, with D perhaps matching TRBD2 (5 bases). The V end was cut by 0 bases, the J end by 6 bases, with 15 bases between. Germline assignment: CDR1 MNHNS and CDR2 SASEGT. This CDR3 spans 16 amino acids. CDR3: CASSEAPVVSGNEQFF. The CDR3 DNA sequence: TGTGCCAGCAGTGAAGCACCAGTCGTGAGCGGCAATGAGCAGTTCTTC.

The sample holds one count of this clone. This chain links TRBV7-8 with TRBJ2-5; D possibly corresponds to TRBD2 (6 bases). CDR1 SGHVS and CDR2 FQNEAQ come from the germline V gene. The CDR3 totals 15 residues. V was shortened by 5 bases and J by 4 bases, with 17 bases between the two germline ends. DNA for the CDR3: TGTGCCAGCAGCCTAAGACTAGTTTTCGTAGAGACCCAGTACTTC. Residues: CASSLRLVFVETQYF.

The chain joins TRBV6-5 to TRBJ2-7; 8 nucleotides agree with TRBD2. Trimming removed 5 bases from V and 6 bases from J; junction bases left unmatched: 9. There are 14 residues in the CDR3. Germline values: CDR1 MNHEY, CDR2 SVGAGI. The CDR3 DNA reads as TGTGCCAGCAGTGGCAGCGGGAGTTTTCGCGAGCAGTACTTC. Its protein is CASSGSGSFREQYF.

V gene TRBV29-1 combines with J gene TRBJ2-3; D may be TRBD1 (6 bases). Per germline, CDR1 SQVTM and CDR2 ANQGSEA. The CDR3 length is 12 residues. Trimming shortened V by 7 bases and J by 0 bases, and 8 bases separated the two germline ends. The CDR3 reads CSARGSTDTQYF. CDR3 coding DNA: TGCAGCGCCAGGGGTAGCACAGATACGCAGTATTTT.

The V call is TRBV7-9, the J call TRBJ2-2; D gene unclear. The V gene lost 3 bases and the J gene lost 9 bases, with 5 bases spanning the gap. The germline CDR1 and CDR2 sequences are SEHNR and FQNEAQ (reference sequence). The length of the CDR3 is 11 residues. CDR3 loop: CASSLSWELFF. The DNA of the CDR3 is TGTGCCAGCAGCTTGTCCTGGGAGCTGTTTTTT.

The chain couples TRBV6-5 to TRBJ2-2; D is undetermined. Germline CDR1 reads MNHEY; CDR2 reads SVGAGI. The V and J ends lost 6 bases and 6 bases respectively, with 14 bases between them. This CDR3 is 14 amino acids long. The CDR3 nucleotides are TGTGCCAGCAGCATCATGTCTCGGTCCGGGGAGCTGTTTTTT. This sequence encodes CASSIMSRSGELFF.

The V and J genes are TRBV28 and TRBJ2-3; a weak D match, TRBD1 (6 bases). The CDR3 consists of 15 residues. From germline, CDR1 is MDHEN and CDR2 SYDVKM. The V end lost 3 bases, the J end lost 4 bases, and 14 bases lay between the germline ends. CDR3 DNA sequence: TGTGCCAGCAGTTTTGGGACATTAGATGCAGATACGCAGTATTTT. Amino acids: CASSFGTLDADTQYF.

This clone appeared a single time. The J gene is TRBJ2-7, the V gene TRBV11-2, with D possibly being TRBD1 or TRBD2 (5 bases each). Germline V gene lookup returns CDR1 SGHAT and CDR2 FQNNGV. The V end lost 7 bases, the J end lost 5 bases, and 6 bases lay between the germline ends. The CDR3 extends over 10 amino acids. The chain's CDR3 is CASKGHEQYF. In DNA form, the CDR3 reads TGTGCCAGCAAGGGACACGAGCAGTACTTC. The full variable domain, completed using reference TRBV11-2 and TRBJ2-7, is EAGVAQSPRYKIIEKRQSVAFWCNPISGHATLYWYQQILGQGPKLLIQFQNNGVVDDSQLPKDRFSAERLKGVDSTLKIQPAKLEDSAVYLCASKGHEQYFGPGTRLTVT.

J is TRBJ1-2 and V is TRBV27; no clear D. CDR3 length equals 16 residues. Germline assignment: CDR1 MNHEY and CDR2 SMNVEV (reference sequence). V lost 5 bases and J lost 8, with 24 bases in between. The CDR3 spells CASSPTGLIRGYGYTF. The CDR3 nucleotides are TGTGCCAGCAGTCCCACCGGACTGATAAGAGGGTACGGCTACACCTTC.

The chain carries TRBV27 and TRBJ2-7, with D perhaps matching TRBD2 (6 bases). The CDR3 covers 12 residues. Trimming shortened V by 6 bases and J by 6 bases, and 12 bases separated the two germline ends. Germline V gene lookup returns CDR1 MNHEY and CDR2 SMNVEV (reference sequence). CDR3 protein: CASRGWGVEQYF. The DNA for the CDR3 is TGTGCCAGCAGGGGGTGGGGGGTCGAGCAGTACTTC.

Ten or more counts support this clone. Distinct nucleotide sequences in the sample also encode this CDR3. CDR3 sequence reads: CATSRGTGYGYTF. In DNA form, the CDR3 reads TGTGCCACCAGCAGAGGGACAGGCTATGGCTACACCTTC. The J gene is TRBJ1-2, the V gene TRBV15; TRBD1 matches at 7 bases. This CDR3 region has 13 residues. J gave up 4 bases and V 1 base, and 0 bases lay outside the gene matches. The germline CDR1 and CDR2 sequences are LNHNV and YYDKDF (reference sequence).

This clone came up once. This chain links TRBV6-5 with TRBJ2-5; no reliable D call. Trimming took off 6 bases at V and 3 bases at J, with 11 bases between the two ends. Per the germline V gene, CDR1 is MNHEY and CDR2 is SVGAGI. The CDR3 runs 13 residues. The CDR3 region has the DNA TGTGCCAGCAGGGAGATTAGGGAAGAGACCCAGTACTTC. Amino acids: CASREIREETQYF.

The rearrangement uses TRBV9 and TRBJ2-7; 8 positions agree with TRBD2. The CDR3 contains 14 residues. The V gene end was trimmed by 4 bases and the J gene end by 4 bases; junction bases not matched to a gene: 7. Germline-derived CDR1 and CDR2 are SGDLS and YYNGEE. The CDR3 sequence is CASSHGGLGYEQYF. As DNA, the CDR3 is TGTGCCAGCAGCCACGGGGGACTAGGATACGAGCAGTACTTC.

The genes are TRBV4-2 and TRBJ1-2; 7 bases are a match to TRBD1. Per the germline V gene, CDR1 is LGHNA and CDR2 is YNFKEQ. The CDR3 has 14 amino acids. Trimming cost V 0 bases and J 6 bases; bases outside gene matches: 4. The CDR3 DNA is TGTGCCAGCAGCCAAGAAGGGACAGCCGATGGCTACACCTTC. Translating gives CASSQEGTADGYTF.

This clone was seen once. The chain couples TRBV6-1 to TRBJ1-5; D gene uncertain. CDR3 length: 12 amino acids. CDR1 and CDR2 from the germline V gene are MNHNS and SASEGT. Trimming stripped 8 bases from V and 9 bases from J, with 14 bases between. Here the CDR3 reads CASAESFGPQHF. CDR3 in DNA: TGTGCCAGCGCGGAGTCGTTTGGGCCCCAGCATTTT.

J is TRBJ1-1 and V is TRBV28; D unclear. This CDR3 has 13 amino acids. V was trimmed by 6 bases and J by 4 bases, leaving 12 bases between them. CDR1 is MDHEN and CDR2 is SYDVKM in the germline V gene. For the CDR3, the DNA is TGTGCCAGCAGGCTTCTGCTAGGCACTGAAGCTTTCTTT. Its translation is CASRLLLGTEAFF.

This chain joins TRBV2 and TRBJ2-1; TRBD1 is a possible D gene (6 bases). V lost 10 bases and J lost 2, with 18 bases in between. The CDR3 covers 15 residues. CDR1 SNHLY and CDR2 FYNNEI come from the germline V gene. CDR3 region: CANYPGEGPYNEQFF. The CDR3 nucleotides read TGTGCCAACTACCCAGGGGAAGGACCCTACAATGAGCAGTTCTTC. The full variable domain, rest sourced from reference TRBV2 and TRBJ2-1, is EPEVTQTPSHQVTQMGQEVILRCVPISNHLYFYWYRQILGQKVEFLVSFYNNEISEKSEIFDDQFSVERPDGSNFTLKIRSTKLEDSAMYFCANYPGEGPYNEQFFGPGTRLTVL.

The chain links TRBV27 to TRBJ2-3; the match to TRBD2 covers 7 bases. CDR1 and CDR2 (germline): MNHEY, SMNVEV (reference sequence). Germline trimming cut 5 bases from V and 0 bases from J; bases unmatched to any gene: 14. The CDR3 length is 18 residues. CDR3 DNA sequence: TGTGCCAGCAGTACTCTAGCGGTCTTAGGGGCTAGCACAGATACGCAGTATTTT. Its translation is CASSTLAVLGASTDTQYF.

This chain connects TRBV4-3 to TRBJ2-5; no definite D call. Germline CDR1 and CDR2: LGHNA and YSLEER. The CDR3 covers 16 residues. V was cut by 0 bases and J by 2 bases, with 13 bases left in between. The CDR3 here is CASSQDDEGFQETQYF. In DNA form, the CDR3 reads TGCGCCAGCAGCCAAGATGATGAAGGGTTTCAAGAGACCCAGTACTTC.

The CDR3 reads CASSPKGQGYTEAFF. The DNA of the CDR3 is TGCGCCAGCAGCCCAAAGGGACAGGGTTACACTGAAGCTTTCTTT. The V and J genes are TRBV4-1 and TRBJ1-1; TRBD1 aligns across 9 bases. V gave up 4 bases and J gave up 3 bases; unmatched junction bases: 6. This CDR3 comprises 15 residues. The germline CDR1 and CDR2 sequences are MGHRA and YSYEKL.

This clone came up a few times. The chain recombines TRBV10-3 with TRBJ1-1; 11 bases are shared with TRBD1. The ends lost 10 bases at V and 5 bases at J; junction bases unmatched: 15. This CDR3 has 16 residues. CDR1 and CDR2 (germline): ENHRY, SYGVKD. The DNA for the CDR3 is TGTGCCACCAGGACAGGGGGCCTTGTTTTTTTGACTGAAGCTTTCTTT. Translating gives CATRTGGLVFLTEAFF.

The gene calls are TRBV5-6 and TRBJ2-7; D is unresolved. This CDR3 contains 13 residues. V was cut by 4 bases and J by 3 bases, with 11 bases left in between. Germline V lookup: CDR1 SGHDT, CDR2 YYEEEE. The CDR3 loop reads CASSARKIYEQYF. The CDR3 DNA follows: TGTGCCAGCAGCGCCAGAAAAATCTACGAGCAGTACTTC.

In the case of this clone: A much larger clone lies one base from this, so it may be a read error. The V gene is TRBV7-8, the J gene TRBJ2-7, with 9 bases aligning to TRBD1. The trim removed 4 bases at V and 2 bases at J, leaving 3 bases unmatched. Germline V gene data show CDR1 as SGHVS and CDR2 as FQNEAQ. The CDR3 runs 14 residues. CDR3 residues: CASSSRDRAYEQYF. For the CDR3, the DNA is TGTGCCAGCAGCTCAAGGGACAGGGCCTACGAGCAGTACTTC.

V usage is TRBV10-3 and J usage is TRBJ1-2, with TRBD1 matching over 9 bases. J was trimmed by 6 bases and V by 2 bases; bases with no gene match: 7. Germline V gene sequence: CDR1 ENHRY, CDR2 SYGVKD. The CDR3 runs to 15 residues. This chain's CDR3 is CAISEVQGAWDGYTF. The CDR3 DNA reads as TGTGCCATCAGTGAGGTACAGGGGGCTTGGGATGGCTACACCTTC.

The CDR3 sequence: CASSLSRGTNTEAFF. The DNA of the CDR3 is TGTGCCAGCAGTTTAAGTAGGGGGACAAACACTGAAGCTTTCTTT. The chain combines TRBV28 with TRBJ1-1; a weak D match, TRBD1 (6 bases). The germline V gene encodes CDR1 MDHEN and CDR2 SYDVKM. CDR3 length equals 15 residues. The germline V and J ends were trimmed by 2 bases and 2 bases, with 12 bases remaining between them.

CDR3 DNA: TGTGCCAGCAGTGAACCCCGGATAGGGTTGGGGACTGAAGCTTTCTTT. This translates into CASSEPRIGLGTEAFF. This chain uses TRBV25-1 with TRBJ1-1, with D unresolved. There are 16 residues in the CDR3. Trimming took off 2 bases at V and 5 bases at J, with 18 bases between the two ends. Germline V gives CDR1 MGHDK, CDR2 SYGVNS.

The genes are TRBV6-5 and TRBJ2-4; D perhaps matches TRBD2 (5 bases). CDR1 MNHEY and CDR2 SVGAGI come from the germline V gene. The CDR3 has 15 residues. V was cut by 8 bases and J by 2 bases, with 16 bases left in between. The CDR3 is CASASPGGTKNIQYF. DNA for the CDR3: TGTGCCAGCGCCAGTCCAGGAGGAACCAAAAACATTCAGTACTTC.

This clone appeared a single time. The chain is built from TRBV19 and TRBJ2-3; D gene uncertain. Germline values: CDR1 LNHDA, CDR2 SQIVND (reference sequence). The CDR3 consists of 11 residues. V gave up 10 bases and J gave up 6 bases, with 11 bases separating them. The CDR3 nucleotides are TGTGCCACTCGGTGGTTTGATACGCAGTATTTT. Translated, it gives CATRWFDTQYF.

The chain couples TRBV18 to TRBJ1-1, with a weak D call TRBD1 (5 bases). CDR1 KGHSH and CDR2 LQKENI come from the germline V gene. V lost 3 bases and J 0 bases, leaving 14 bases between the germline ends. The CDR3 extends over 16 amino acids. CDR3 sequence: CASSPLGAHMNTEAFF. DNA for the CDR3: TGTGCCAGCTCACCTCTAGGGGCGCACATGAACACTGAAGCTTTCTTT.

The rearrangement joins TRBV28 to TRBJ2-3, with 10 nucleotides matching TRBD2. CDR3 size: 17 residues. Per the germline V gene, CDR1 is MDHEN and CDR2 is SYDVKM. Trimming took 4 bases from V and 6 from J; bases not matched to a gene: 13. DNA for the CDR3: TGTGCCAGCAGTTCCCGGGCGCGAGCGGGAGGGCGGGATACGCAGTATTTT. It translates to CASSSRARAGGRDTQYF.